The source of this T cell receptor beta chain is a study of cytomegalovirus exposure and HLA in healthy donors. Study outcomes and limitations: Subsequent analysis found a tendency for first-cohort TCR clusters to co-occur within the 120 or so validation repertoires. There were three CMV-associated chains whose specificity for CMV antigens was confirmed in vitro.

With regard to this clone: Antigen: not known.

The donors were part of the validation cohort of roughly 110 subjects. That cohort was separate from the first cohort, which comprised 700 or so subjects. From germline, CDR1 is LNHDA and CDR2 SQIVND (reference sequence). The length of the CDR3 is 14 residues. With V trimmed by 6 bases and J by 2 bases, 3 bases remained unmatched. The data were produced by immunoSEQ multiplex PCR, yet TCRdb's version contains in-frame clones alone and is incomplete. The sample includes 110,000 or so clones, 88% seen only once; the top ten take approximately 1.8%. This clonotype was sampled from a man aged 18 to 30 in good health and CMV-seronegative. The V gene is TRBV19, the J gene TRBJ1-2, with 10 nucleotides matching TRBD1. Specimen: PBMCs. This CDR3 reads CASRPGQGNYGYTF. In DNA form, the CDR3 reads TGTGCCAGTAGGCCGGGACAGGGGAACTATGGCTACACCTTC.